Sequencing of this TCR beta chain was carried out in a study of T cell responses to AZD1222 COVID-19 vaccine. Points from the study as a whole: Spike was spanned by vaccine-associated CD4 TCRs, with dominance at 160-218 and 743-854. Repertoire collection took place solely once the T cell response had peaked. White British people made up most donors, females outnumbered males, and clonal diversity was possibly underestimated. Baseline serology detected seropositivity in only a handful of AZD1222 recipients.

CDR3 size: 17 residues. TCRdb's copy holds only in-frame clones and misses some; the assay was immunoSEQ multiplex PCR. The sample has roughly 140,000 clones, approximately 88% seen once; the top ten hold approximately 3.1%. This clone is judged medium-sized (0.01 to 0.1%). Its cognate antigen is unknown. This TCR derives from an adult in good health. V is TRBV21-1 and J is TRBJ2-7; the table's TRBD1 call for D was not verified on the DNA. TRBV21-1 is labeled a pseudogene. Sequencing used peripheral blood, obtained on day 0 of MenACWY control vaccination. The CDR3: CASSLLGQGRTTDEQYF. The CDR3 DNA is TGTGCCAGCAGCCTATTAGGACAGGGGCGTACAACCGACGAGCAGTACTTC.